This TCR beta chain derives from a study of T cells after yellow fever vaccination. This clonotype was seen more than once but under ten times. Germline loops: CDR1 SGHNT, CDR2 YYREEE (reference sequence). There are 15 residues in the CDR3. V lost 2 bases to trimming and J lost 0 bases, with 11 bases between them. Each CDR3 protein gets one entry after TCRdb re-called the 5' RACE reads with MiXCR. The sample comprises roughly 330,000 distinct CDR3 sequences, roughly 7% of which are singletons, and over 15% rests with the top ten. This sequence joins TRBV5-4 and TRBJ1-1; unclear D gene. This sequence was found in a man aged 18 to 30 who received the YFV17D yellow fever vaccine. Sequencing was performed on PBMCs, taken about 41 days after the first yellow fever vaccination. CDR3: CASSFFVGVNTEAFF. The CDR3 DNA is TGTGCCAGCAGCTTTTTTGTGGGCGTGAACACTGAAGCTTTCTTT.